A single sample gave rise to the 24 T cell receptor beta chains below, sequenced in a study of spatial heterogeneity in lung cancer (dated by TCRdb to about 2019). The sample's time point, from its label and the paper: sample taken at primary tumor resection. TCR sequencing used whole RNA extracted from tumor and nontumor lung tissue, or from cryopreserved PBMC samples, without cell sorting. The library was produced with 5' RACE. Sequencing was carried out with a NextSeq 500. Through fastp at Q25 and MiXCR, TCRdb rebuilt clones from the public reads, retaining in-frame beta chains. Under each unique CDR3 protein, matching rows form one entry showing the most common genes and DNA. This sample lists about 13,000 distinct CDR3 sequences; around 5% were detected once. In total, the top ten clones hold around a third of the sample. Sequenced here: lung tumor tissue, sampled at surgery. The receptor set was obtained from a human donor with early-stage non-small cell lung cancer.

The table lists this clonotype with many counts. This beta chain was picked up by a library intended for alpha chains and is off target, so its count carries little meaning. J is TRBJ2-1 and V is TRBV27; the match to TRBD1 covers 7 bases. Germline values: CDR1 MNHEY, CDR2 SMNVEV (reference sequence). CDR3 length: 16 amino acids. The V and J ends lost 4 bases and 2 bases, in that order; junction bases with no gene match: 8. The CDR3 DNA reads TGTGCCAGCAGTTACGACAGGGCAGGGGCCTACAATGAGCAGTTCTTC. Protein sequence: CASSYDRAGAYNEQFF.

This clonotype came up many times. Because the library targeted alpha chains, this beta chain is an off-target read whose size means little. The chain uses TRBV12-3 or TRBV12-4 and TRBJ1-1, with 9 nucleotides matching TRBD1. This CDR3 contains 15 residues. The V segment lost 5 bases and the J segment 1 base; nucleotides outside the gene matches: 5. This CDR3 reads CASSQQQGANTEAFF. The CDR3 bases are TGTGCCAGCAGTCAACAACAGGGGGCGAACACTGAAGCTTTCTTT.

This clonotype was recorded at least ten times. The library was built for alpha chains, so this beta chain is an off-target read and its size means little. The chain uses TRBV18 and TRBJ1-5; D is uncertain. Germline CDR1 and CDR2: KGHSH and LQKENI. Trimming took 1 base from V and 7 from J, leaving 14 bases between them. The CDR3 length is 15 residues. The CDR3 region has the DNA TGTGCCAGCTCACCACTAGCCTTTCGGGGACAGCCCCAGCATTTT. As protein: CASSPLAFRGQPQHF.

This clonotype was recorded many times. Little can be read into the size of this beta chain, an off-target read in a library designed for alpha chains. V and J are TRBV20-1 and TRBJ2-5, with a possible D match to TRBD1 (6 bases). Germline CDR1 reads DFQATT; CDR2 reads SNEGSKA (reference sequence). Trimming took 1 base from V and 5 from J, leaving 17 bases between them. CDR3 length equals 15 residues. The CDR3 nucleotides read TGCAGTGCTAGAGGCCGGGACACGCTCTGGGAGACCCAGTACTTC. This codes for CSARGRDTLWETQYF.

This clonotype occurred many times. The library was designed around alpha chains, so this beta chain is a stray read whose abundance carries little weight. V usage is TRBV7-8 and J usage is TRBJ2-1; D is unresolved. The CDR3 has 15 residues. V lost 2 bases and J lost 7, with 15 bases in between. The germline CDR1 and CDR2 sequences are SGHVS and FQNEAQ. For the CDR3, the DNA is TGTGCCAGCAGCTTATGGAGTTTTTCTGATAATGAGCAGTTCTTC. Its protein is CASSLWSFSDNEQFF.

Many counts were recorded for this clonotype. This beta chain is a stray read from a library made for alpha chains; its abundance is not meaningful. This chain links TRBV20-1 with TRBJ2-3; 10 bases are a match to TRBD2. After removal of 5 bases from V and 4 bases from J, the junction contained 9 bases not matched to a gene. The germline gives CDR1 DFQATT, CDR2 SNEGSKA (reference sequence). The length of the CDR3 is 15 residues. The CDR3 reads CSAEPTSGYPDTQYF. CDR3 coding DNA: TGCAGTGCTGAGCCGACTAGCGGGTACCCAGATACGCAGTATTTT.

This clonotype came up many times. Being off target in a library aimed at alpha chains, this beta chain has a size of little meaning. The V and J genes are TRBV20-1 and TRBJ2-1; 11 bases line up with TRBD2. The ends lost 5 bases at V and 10 bases at J; junction bases unmatched: 13. Germline V gives CDR1 DFQATT, CDR2 SNEGSKA (reference sequence). CDR3 length: 15 amino acids. The CDR3 bases are TGCAGTGCTGGACTCATTAGCGGGAGGGCCAGGGAGCAGTTCTTC. As protein: CSAGLISGRAREQFF.

This clonotype was picked up many times. The library was prepared for alpha chains; this beta chain is a stray read, so its frequency means little. The chain employs TRBV11-3 and TRBJ2-7; 8 bases line up with TRBD2. This CDR3 spans 15 amino acids. The V gene end was trimmed by 5 bases and the J gene end by 2 bases; junction bases not matched to a gene: 8. Germline CDR1 SGHNT, CDR2 YENEEA. The CDR3: CASSPQSGGTYEQYF. In DNA form, the CDR3 reads TGTGCCAGCAGCCCCCAAAGCGGGGGAACCTACGAGCAGTACTTC.

This clonotype was seen at least ten times. Because the library targeted alpha chains, this beta chain is an off-target read whose size means little. The chain carries TRBV27 and TRBJ2-1; D unclear. The V and J ends lost 6 bases and 5 bases respectively, with 11 bases between them. CDR3 length equals 13 residues. CDR1 and CDR2 (germline): MNHEY, SMNVEV (reference sequence). The CDR3, as DNA: TGTGCCAGCAGCCAATCTCCAAACAATGAGCAGTTCTTC. The encoded protein is CASSQSPNNEQFF.

This clonotype has a handful of counts. For a library built for alpha chains, this beta chain is a stray read; little rests on its size. The chain is built from TRBV2 and TRBJ1-4; D not resolved. V was shortened by 3 bases and J by 4 bases, with 21 bases between the two germline ends. CDR3 size: 18 residues. Germline CDR1 is SNHLY and CDR2 is FYNNEI. CDR3 sequence: CASSDPDGMRSLNEKLFF. CDR3 coding DNA: TGTGCCAGCAGTGACCCCGACGGAATGCGAAGCCTTAATGAAAAACTGTTTTTT.

This clonotype was counted ten times or more. This beta chain is a stray sequence in a library constructed for alpha chains; its clone size is not meaningful. The V and J genes are TRBV7-9 and TRBJ2-2; 9 nucleotides agree with TRBD2. The V segment lost 4 bases and the J segment 3 bases; nucleotides outside the gene matches: 9. Germline V gives CDR1 SEHNR, CDR2 FQNEAQ (reference sequence). CDR3 size: 17 residues. CDR3 nucleotide sequence: TGTGCCAGCAGCTCGGGTCGTCTAGCGGGACACACCGGGGAGCTGTTTTTT. Residues: CASSSGRLAGHTGELFF.

This clonotype rates as medium-sized. The library was prepared for alpha chains; this beta chain is a stray read, so its frequency means little. The chain couples TRBV7-9 to TRBJ1-2; D ambiguous. This CDR3 contains 13 residues. Germline V CDR1 and CDR2: SEHNR, FQNEAQ (reference sequence). The germline V and J ends were trimmed by 3 bases and 2 bases, with 7 bases remaining between them. The CDR3 loop is CASSFDTNYGYTF. CDR3 coding DNA: TGTGCCAGCAGCTTCGACACGAACTATGGCTACACCTTC.

This clonotype has at least ten counts. The library was built for alpha chains, so this beta chain is an off-target read and its size means little. The chain recombines TRBV20-1 with TRBJ2-2, with 12 bases aligning to TRBD2. Germline V gene sequence: CDR1 DFQATT, CDR2 SNEGSKA (reference sequence). The CDR3 runs to 17 residues. Trimming removed 3 bases from V and 1 base from J; junction bases left unmatched: 6. The CDR3 DNA reads as TGCAGTGCTAGCTCTAGCGGGAGGGCGAGGAACACCGGGGAGCTGTTTTTT. Amino acid sequence: CSASSSGRARNTGELFF.

As regards this clonotype: This beta chain lies outside the target of a library built for alpha chains; its clone size means little. The CDR3 sequence: CASRAGTGTGNTIYF. DNA for the CDR3: TGTGCCAGCAGGGCCGGGACAGGGACTGGAAACACCATATATTTT. The rearrangement joins TRBV27 to TRBJ1-3, with TRBD1 matching over 9 bases. CDR1 is MNHEY, CDR2 SMNVEV, per germline (reference sequence). The CDR3 is 15 amino acids. The ends lost 6 bases at V and 2 bases at J; junction bases unmatched: 5.

The sample holds many counts of this clonotype. This beta chain appears as a stray read in a library generated for alpha chains; its size is not informative. This chain uses TRBV29-1 with TRBJ2-3; no reliable D call. The CDR3 extends over 12 amino acids. Germline CDR1 reads SQVTM; CDR2 reads ANQGSEA. V was cut by 0 bases and J by 4 bases, with 5 bases left in between. The CDR3 DNA sequence: TGCAGCGTTGAAGAGACCTCAGATACGCAGTATTTT. Translation gives CSVEETSDTQYF.

This clonotype is deemed medium-sized. Since it is a stray read in a library aimed at alpha chains, this beta chain has a size that is not meaningful. CDR3 bases: TGTGCCAGCAGTCACGGGGTGACCTACGAGCAGTACTTC. This gives the protein CASSHGVTYEQYF. The chain links TRBV12-3 or TRBV12-4 to TRBJ2-7, with TRBD2 as a possible D gene (5 bases). The CDR3 runs to 13 residues. V lost 5 bases, J lost 2 bases, and 10 bases lay in between.

The sample holds many counts of this clonotype. This beta chain is a stray sequence in a library constructed for alpha chains; its clone size is not meaningful. V is TRBV6-2 or TRBV6-3 and J is TRBJ2-2; TRBD1 or TRBD2 may be the D gene (5 bases each). V lost 5 bases, J lost 4 bases, and 11 bases lay in between. The CDR3 loop spans 14 amino acids. From germline, CDR1 is MNHEY and CDR2 SVGEGT. Here the CDR3 reads CASSRRGTTGELFF. The CDR3, as DNA: TGTGCCAGCAGTCGCCGAGGGACCACCGGGGAGCTGTTTTTT.

This clonotype was seen many times. This beta chain is a stray read from a library made for alpha chains; its abundance is not meaningful. The chain uses TRBV12-3 or TRBV12-4 and TRBJ2-1; the match to TRBD2 covers 8 bases. The length of the CDR3 is 16 residues. V lost 5 bases and J lost 6; bases outside the gene matches: 12. CDR3 amino acids: CASSRGLALLINEQFF. CDR3 nucleotides: TGTGCCAGCAGTCGCGGACTAGCCCTACTGATCAATGAGCAGTTCTTC.

This clonotype was recorded many times. Little can be read into the size of this beta chain, an off-target read in a library designed for alpha chains. The rearrangement joins TRBV27 to TRBJ1-2; 8 bases map to TRBD1. The CDR3 has 13 residues. V lost 6 bases, J lost 5 bases, and 5 bases stayed unmatched. The germline V gene encodes CDR1 MNHEY and CDR2 SMNVEV (reference sequence). CDR3 bases: TGTGCCAGCAGATTAACAGGGGGGTATGGCTACACCTTC. Amino acid sequence: CASRLTGGYGYTF.

This clonotype has a count of ten or more. The size of this beta chain means little, since it is a stray read in a library made for alpha chains. This chain connects TRBV10-3 to TRBJ2-7; the D is unclear. Between the trimmed V and J ends, which lost 3 bases and 6 bases, there was a span of 9 bases. This CDR3 has 12 residues. CDR1 is ENHRY and CDR2 is SYGVKD in the germline V gene. The CDR3 protein is CAISEWDREQYF. The CDR3 nucleotides read TGTGCCATCAGTGAATGGGATCGCGAGCAGTACTTC.

This clonotype was seen many times. This beta chain is an off-target read within a library intended for alpha chains, so its frequency means little. This rearrangement joins TRBV6-6 to TRBJ1-1, with D possibly being TRBD1 (5 bases). V gave up 4 bases and J gave up 2 bases, with 14 bases separating them. Germline values: CDR1 MNHNY, CDR2 SVGAGI (reference sequence). The length of the CDR3 is 15 residues. CDR3: CASSSPDSLNTEAFF. Written as DNA, the CDR3 is TGTGCCAGCAGTTCCCCAGACAGCCTAAACACTGAAGCTTTCTTT.

This clonotype rates as medium-sized (0.01 to 0.1%). Because this beta chain is a stray read in a library intended to capture alpha chains, its abundance should not be given much weight. The gene calls are TRBV7-9 and TRBJ2-5; no reliable D call. The germline gives CDR1 SEHNR, CDR2 FQNEAQ (reference sequence). V was pared by 5 bases and J by 1 base, with 14 bases between. The CDR3 is 15 residues long. The chain's CDR3 is CASSPLTRLQETQYF. CDR3 nucleotides: TGTGCCAGCAGCCCATTGACCCGACTCCAAGAGACCCAGTACTTC.

On this clonotype: Since the library was made to target alpha chains, this beta chain is a stray read and its abundance is not meaningful. V is TRBV7-9 and J is TRBJ2-4; 13 nucleotides line up with TRBD2. Germline CDR1 reads SEHNR; CDR2 reads FQNEAQ (reference sequence). The junction had 16 bases not matched to a gene; V was cut back by 5 bases and J by 3 bases. This CDR3 is 20 amino acids long. CDR3 in amino acids: CASSRRGLAGPEGVKNIQYF. The CDR3 DNA reads TGTGCCAGCAGCCGACGGGGACTAGCGGGACCCGAGGGAGTCAAAAACATTCAGTACTTC.

In its sample, this clonotype was seen many times. This beta chain is a stray sequence in a library constructed for alpha chains; its clone size is not meaningful. This chain uses TRBV7-3 with TRBJ1-1; 9 nucleotides line up with TRBD1. V was pared by 4 bases and J by 6 bases, with 9 bases of the junction left unmatched. There are 15 residues in the CDR3. Germline V gene lookup returns CDR1 SGHTA and CDR2 FQGTGA. As DNA, the CDR3 is TGTGCCAGCAGCTCGCAGGGGACAGGGATATCTGAAGCTTTCTTT. Its translation is CASSSQGTGISEAFF.